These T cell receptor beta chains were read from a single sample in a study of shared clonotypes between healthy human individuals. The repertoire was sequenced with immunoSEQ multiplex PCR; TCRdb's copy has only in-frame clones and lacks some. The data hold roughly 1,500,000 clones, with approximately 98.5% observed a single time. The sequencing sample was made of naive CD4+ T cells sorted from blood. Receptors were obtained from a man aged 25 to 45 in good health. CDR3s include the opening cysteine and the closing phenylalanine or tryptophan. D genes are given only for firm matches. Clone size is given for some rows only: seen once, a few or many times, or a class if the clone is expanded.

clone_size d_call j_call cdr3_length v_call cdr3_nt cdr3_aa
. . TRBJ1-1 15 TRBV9 TGTGCCAGCAGCGTAGGGCAGCTCATGAACACTGAAGCTTTCTTT CASSVGQLMNTEAFF
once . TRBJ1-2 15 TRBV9 TGTGCCAGCAGCGTAGGGGGAGGGACTAACTATGGCTACACCTTC CASSVGGGTNYGYTF
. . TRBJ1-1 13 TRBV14 TGTGCCAGCATGAGGGGATTGAACACTGAAGCTTTCTTT CASMRGLNTEAFF
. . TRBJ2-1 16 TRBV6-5 TGTGCCAGCAGTTACTCCACCCGGGAGTGGGACAATGAGCAGTTCTTC CASSYSTREWDNEQFF
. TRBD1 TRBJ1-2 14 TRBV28 TGTGCCAGCAGCCCAGGGGGGGTTGATTATGGCTACACCTTC CASSPGGVDYGYTF
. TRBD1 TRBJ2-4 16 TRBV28 TGTGCCAGCAGGCCACTCCGGGACAGGGGAACATTGGATCAGTACTTC CASRPLRDRGTLDQYF
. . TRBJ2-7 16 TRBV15 TGTGCCACCAGCACAAGGGGGAGGGGGTTTCCCTACGAGCAGTACTTC CATSTRGRGFPYEQYF
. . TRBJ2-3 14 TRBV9 TGTGCCAGCAGCCCCCAGGGATGGACAGATACGCAGTATTTT CASSPQGWTDTQYF
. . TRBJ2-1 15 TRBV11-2 TGTGCCAGCAGCTTCTTCGTGGGACTTGGGGATGAGCAGTTCTTC CASSFFVGLGDEQFF
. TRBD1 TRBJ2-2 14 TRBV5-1 TGCGCCAGCAGCTTCGGACAGGACTCCGGGGAGCTGTTTTTT CASSFGQDSGELFF
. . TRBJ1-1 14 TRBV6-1 TGTGCCAGCAGTGAACGGGTCGGGAACACTGAAGCTTTCTTT CASSERVGNTEAFF
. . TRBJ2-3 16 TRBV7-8 TGTGCCAGCAGCTCCACAGGGTTAGTTGGTGCAGATACGCAGTATTTT CASSSTGLVGADTQYF
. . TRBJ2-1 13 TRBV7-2 TGTGCCAGCCATTTTGGGCCCTACAATGAGCAGTTCTTC CASHFGPYNEQFF
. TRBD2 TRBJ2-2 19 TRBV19 TGTGCCAGTAGTAGAGGGACTAGCGGCTTCTCCTCGAACACCGGGGAGCTGTTTTTT CASSRGTSGFSSNTGELFF
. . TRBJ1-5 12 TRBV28 TGTGCCAGCAGTTCCCCAGGTAGGGCCCAGCATTTT CASSSPGRAQHF
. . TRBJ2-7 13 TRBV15 TGTGCCACCAGCAGAGCACAGGGTAACGAGCAGTACTTC CATSRAQGNEQYF
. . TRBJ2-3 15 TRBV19 TGTGCCAGTAGTATAGATGTAGGAAGACCAGATACGCAGTATTTT CASSIDVGRPDTQYF
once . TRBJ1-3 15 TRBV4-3 TGCGCCAGCAGCCAAGTCTCAGGGGATGGAAACACCATATATTTT CASSQVSGDGNTIYF
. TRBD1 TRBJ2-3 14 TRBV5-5 TGTGCCAGCAGCCCTGGACAGGGCACAGATACGCAGTATTTT CASSPGQGTDTQYF
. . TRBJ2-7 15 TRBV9 TGTGCCAGCAGCCCTCTGGAGGCGGGTCGGTACGAGCAGTACTTC CASSPLEAGRYEQYF
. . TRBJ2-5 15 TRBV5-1 TGCGCCAGCAGCTTGGGCATAGGGTACCAAGAGACCCAGTACTTC CASSLGIGYQETQYF
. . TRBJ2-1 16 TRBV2 TGTGCCAGCAGGGGGGACTCACAGAGCTCCTACAATGAGCAGTTCTTC CASRGDSQSSYNEQFF
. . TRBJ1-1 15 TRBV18 TGTGCCAGCTCACCTAAGACGGGGGAGGCTACTGAAGCTTTCTTT CASSPKTGEATEAFF
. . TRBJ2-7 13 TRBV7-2 TGTGCCAGCAGCACCGAACCCGGGGTGCGTGGGGACTTC CASSTEPGVRGDF
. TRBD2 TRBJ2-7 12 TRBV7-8 TGTGCCAGCAGCTCGGCCCGGGACTATAGTAGCTTC CASSSARDYSSF
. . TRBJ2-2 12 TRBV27 TGTGCCAGCAGTTTCTTTACCGGGGAGCTGTTTTTT CASSFFTGELFF
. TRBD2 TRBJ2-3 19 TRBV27 TGTGCCAGCAGTGCTAGGCTAAGGGGACTAGCGGGACCCACAGATACGCAGTATTTT CASSARLRGLAGPTDTQYF
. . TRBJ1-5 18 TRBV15 TGTGCCACCAGCAGGGGGGGATCGGGACACCTGGGCAATCAGCCCCAGCATTTT CATSRGGSGHLGNQPQHF
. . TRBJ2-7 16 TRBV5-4 TGTGCCAGCAGCCCAAGTCTAGGCCGGGAGAGCTACGAGCAGTACTTC CASSPSLGRESYEQYF
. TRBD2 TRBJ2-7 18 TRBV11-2 TGTGCCAGCAGCATAACCGGGACTAGCGGGATCGGGCCCTACGAGCAGTACTTC CASSITGTSGIGPYEQYF
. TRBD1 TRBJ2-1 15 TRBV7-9 TGTGCCAGCAGCCTGGGACAGGGGGGGGACAATGAGCAGTTCTTC CASSLGQGGDNEQFF
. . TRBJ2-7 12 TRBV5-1 TGCGCCAGCAGCCCGGATAGCCTCGAGCAGTACTTC CASSPDSLEQYF
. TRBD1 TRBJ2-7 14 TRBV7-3 TGTGCCAGCAGCTTACGGACAGGGCAACCCGAGCAGTACTTC CASSLRTGQPEQYF
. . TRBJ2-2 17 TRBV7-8 TGTGCCAGCAGCTTAAGGGTGCCGGCAGTAGACACCGGGGAGCTGTTTTTT CASSLRVPAVDTGELFF
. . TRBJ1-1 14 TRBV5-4 TGCGCCAGCAGCCGACGGGCCCTTCCGGATGAAGCTTTCTTT CASSRRALPDEAFF
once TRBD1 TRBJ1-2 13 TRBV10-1 TGCGCCAGTAGCCCGGGACAGGGGTTTGGCTACACCTTC CASSPGQGFGYTF
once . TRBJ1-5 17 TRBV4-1 TGCGCCAGCAGCCAAGTTGGGGGAGCGTTGAGCAATCAGCCCCAGCATTTT CASSQVGGALSNQPQHF
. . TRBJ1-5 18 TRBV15 TGTGCCACCAGCAGAGATCCCCTCCTTGTCGCCCCCAATCAGCCCCAGCATTTT CATSRDPLLVAPNQPQHF
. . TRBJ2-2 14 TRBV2 TGTGCCAGCAAGCCGGGGGCAAACACCGGGGAGCTGTTTTTT CASKPGANTGELFF
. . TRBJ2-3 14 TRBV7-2 TGTGCCAGCAGCTTAGATGGCGGCACAGATACGCAGTATTTT CASSLDGGTDTQYF
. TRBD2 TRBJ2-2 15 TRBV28 TGTGCCAGCAGTCCCAAGCGGGAGATGGCCGGGGAGCTGTTTTTT CASSPKREMAGELFF
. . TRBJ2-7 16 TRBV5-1 TGCGCCAGTTCCCGGTTAGAGGGGACCATACCCTACGAGCAGTACTTC CASSRLEGTIPYEQYF
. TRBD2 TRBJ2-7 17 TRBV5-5 TGTGCCAGCAGCCCGGGACTAGCGGGAGCCCTTACCTACGAGCAGTACTTC CASSPGLAGALTYEQYF
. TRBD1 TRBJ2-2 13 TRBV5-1 TGCGCCAGCATCAGGACAGGAACCGGGGAGCTGTTTTTT CASIRTGTGELFF
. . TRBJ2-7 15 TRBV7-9 TGTGCCAGCAGCTCACCCGGGACTCAACACTACGAGCAGTACTTC CASSSPGTQHYEQYF
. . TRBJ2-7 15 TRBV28 TGTGCCAGCAGGAACCACGCAGGGGCGGCCTACGAGCAGTACTTC CASRNHAGAAYEQYF
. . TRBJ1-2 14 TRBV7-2 TGTGCCAGCAGCCCGACGGGGTTGGACTATGGCTACACCTTC CASSPTGLDYGYTF
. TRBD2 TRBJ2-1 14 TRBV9 TGTGCCAGCAGCGTAAGTGGGAGGGAGGATGAGCAGTTCTTC CASSVSGREDEQFF
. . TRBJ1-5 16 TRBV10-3 TGTGCCATCAGTGAGTCGTACAGTTATAGCAATCAGCCCCAGCATTTT CAISESYSYSNQPQHF
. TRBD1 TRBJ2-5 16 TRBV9 TGTGCCAGCAGCGGCGGGACAGGACGATTGTGGGAGACCCAGTACTTC CASSGGTGRLWETQYF
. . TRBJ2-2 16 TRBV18 TGTGCCAGCTCACCAATTAGCGGGACAGTTACCGGGGAGCTGTTTTTT CASSPISGTVTGELFF
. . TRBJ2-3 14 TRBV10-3 TGTGCCATCAGTGTGGTCCAATACACAGATACGCAGTATTTT CAISVVQYTDTQYF
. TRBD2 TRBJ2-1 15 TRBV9 TGTGCCAGCAGCGTAGCAGGACTAGCGCTCAATGAGCAGTTCTTC CASSVAGLALNEQFF
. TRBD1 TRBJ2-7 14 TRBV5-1 TGCGCCAGCAGCCCGGGACAGGGCATCTACGAGCAGTACTTC CASSPGQGIYEQYF
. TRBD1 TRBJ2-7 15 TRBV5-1 TGCGCCAGCAGCCCGGGGACAGGGGGCTTCGACGAGCAGTACTTC CASSPGTGGFDEQYF
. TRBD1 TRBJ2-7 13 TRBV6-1 TGTGCCAGCAGAGAGGCAGGGGGAGACGAGCAGTACTTC CASREAGGDEQYF
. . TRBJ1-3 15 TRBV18 TGTGCCAGCTCACCATTCGAGGGGGACGGAAACACCATATATTTT CASSPFEGDGNTIYF
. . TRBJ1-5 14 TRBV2 TGTGCCAGCAGTAATATAATACTAAATCAGCCCCAGCATTTT CASSNIILNQPQHF
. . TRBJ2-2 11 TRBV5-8 TGTGCCAGCAGCCATCCTGGGGAGCTGTTTTTT CASSHPGELFF
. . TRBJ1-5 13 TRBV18 TGTGCCAGCTCACCAAGTGGAGCTCAGCCCCAGCATTTT CASSPSGAQPQHF